The 20 T cell receptor beta chains below all came from one sample that was sequenced in a study of prognosis after radiotherapy for stage I lung cancer (dated by TCRdb to 2020 to 2023). The sequencer listed for this sample is Illumina HiSeq 3000. Two rounds of multiplex PCR were performed to amplify the TCR beta CDR3 region from genomic DNA. The first PCR round used primers specific to each TRBV and TRBJ gene, and the primer sequences were filed in Chinese patent CN105087789A. TCRdb applied fastp at Q25 and MiXCR to the public reads, then kept only in-frame beta chains. Entries that share a CDR3 protein sequence are merged under the most common genes and DNA. This sample is represented by more than 10,000 distinct CDR3 sequences; around a third of them were singletons. The leading ten clones occupy under 70% of the sample. The sample was PBMCs, taken before or after stereotactic body radiation therapy (not recorded which). These receptors originate from a donor over 45 with non-small cell lung cancer.

The chain combines TRBV5-8 with TRBJ2-1; D unresolved. Trimming cost V 0 bases and J 2 bases, with 3 bases left between them. This CDR3 is 13 amino acids long. Germline CDR1 SGHTS, CDR2 YDEGEE. In DNA form, the CDR3 reads TGTGCCAGCAGCTTGGGGACCTACAATGAGCAGTTCTTC. Translation gives CASSLGTYNEQFF.

This clonotype was counted once. Because the CDR3 is missing its conserved closing phenylalanine or tryptophan, this is likely a read error. This chain connects TRBV6-9 to TRBJ1-1; TRBD1 might be the D (5 bases). V was pared by 3 bases and J by 3 bases, with 8 bases between. Germline V gene data show CDR1 as MNHGY and CDR2 as SVAAGI. The CDR3 contains 13 residues. This CDR3 is CASSYSGYTEAFL. The DNA of the CDR3 is TGTGCCAGCAGTTACTCAGGGTACACTGAAGCTTTCCTT.

The rearrangement joins TRBV6-1 to TRBJ2-7; TRBD1 matches 8 bases. The CDR3 length is 13 residues. Trimming at V came to 11 bases and at J to 4 bases, leaving 10 bases not matched to a gene. Germline V CDR1 and CDR2: MNHNS, SASEGT. The CDR3 DNA reads as TGTGCCTGGGGCAGGGGGCAAGAGTACGAGCAGTACTTC. Amino acids: CAWGRGQEYEQYF.

This clonotype occurred many times. CDR3 sequence (DNA): TGTGCCAGCAGCGCTGGGACAGGCACTGAAGCTTTCTTT. Translation: CASSAGTGTEAFF. The V call is TRBV9, the J call TRBJ1-1; 8 bases map to TRBD1. CDR3 length: 13 residues. The germline V gene has CDR1 SGDLS and CDR2 YYNGEE. The J segment lost 4 bases and the V segment lost 3 bases, leaving 2 bases of the junction unmatched.

This clonotype was observed a few times. The rearrangement links TRBV5-1 to TRBJ1-1; weak D call: TRBD1 (6 bases). CDR1 is SGHRS, CDR2 YFSETQ, per germline. The CDR3 covers 14 residues. V lost 3 bases and J 4 bases, leaving 13 bases between the germline ends. The CDR3, as DNA: TGCGCCAGCAGCTCACTTACAGGGCCCACTGAAGCTTTCTTT. This sequence encodes CASSSLTGPTEAFF.

This clonotype was seen at least ten times. The gene calls are TRBV6-1 and TRBJ2-5, with D tentatively TRBD1 (8 bases). Germline V gene lookup returns CDR1 MNHNS and CDR2 SASEGT. V was shortened by 5 bases and J by 4 bases, with 17 bases between the two germline ends. CDR3 length equals 15 residues. Here the CDR3 DNA reads TGTGCCAGCAGTAGGAGGACAGGGAGGGCAGAGACCCAGTACTTC. As protein: CASSRRTGRAETQYF.

This clonotype was seen at least ten times. The rearrangement uses TRBV27 and TRBJ2-5; 10 nucleotides align to TRBD2. CDR1 and CDR2 (germline): MNHEY, SMNVEV (reference sequence). This CDR3 region has 15 residues. The V and J ends lost 4 bases and 4 bases, in that order; junction bases with no gene match: 6. CDR3 sequence (DNA): TGTGCCAGCAGTTCCTTTAGCGGGGGGCGAGAGACCCAGTACTTC. Its protein product is CASSSFSGGRETQYF.

This sequence joins TRBV12-3 or TRBV12-4 and TRBJ2-1; 9 bases line up with TRBD2. V lost 5 bases to trimming and J lost 6 bases; unmatched junction nucleotides: 14. This CDR3 has 17 amino acids. The CDR3 DNA reads as TGTGCCAGCAGTGCCCGACCAGCGGGGGGCTTTGGCAATGAGCAGTTCTTC. It specifies CASSARPAGGFGNEQFF.

This clonotype was detected many times. The chain joins TRBV19 to TRBJ1-5; D remains ambiguous. Germline V gene lookup returns CDR1 LNHDA and CDR2 SQIVND (reference sequence). The V gene lost 1 base and the J gene lost 7 bases, with 5 bases spanning the gap. This CDR3 contains 12 residues. The CDR3 reads CASSIGRQPQHF. The CDR3 bases are TGTGCCAGTAGTATAGGGCGCCAGCCCCAGCATTTT.

This clonotype occurred many times. The rearrangement links TRBV20-1 to TRBJ1-1, with a weak D call TRBD1 (5 bases). Between the trimmed V and J ends, which lost 0 bases and 3 bases, there was a span of 11 bases. Germline V gene sequence: CDR1 DFQATT, CDR2 SNEGSKA (reference sequence). The CDR3 is 14 residues long. CDR3 loop: CSARDIRGDTEAFF. CDR3 DNA sequence: TGCAGTGCTAGAGATATACGGGGGGACACTGAAGCTTTCTTT.

A remark on this clonotype: This likely came from a read error, as a far larger clone is one base away. The rearrangement uses TRBV28 and TRBJ2-7, with 7 bases matching TRBD2. The J call may not be correct, given that the DNA end is closer to TRBJ2-1. The germline gives CDR1 MDHEN, CDR2 SYDVKM. The CDR3 consists of 18 residues. The CDR3 reads CASSFGMTGGGNYNEQFF. The CDR3, as DNA: TGTGCCAGCAGTTTTGGTATGACGGGAGGCGGTAATTACAATGAGCAGTTCTTC.

This clonotype was observed many times. The chain is built from TRBV19 and TRBJ2-3; D may correspond to TRBD1 or TRBD2 (5 bases each). The germline V gene has CDR1 LNHDA and CDR2 SQIVND (reference sequence). The length of the CDR3 is 14 residues. Trimming removed 7 bases at V and 0 bases at J, with 11 bases between. The CDR3 loop is CASTRGQSTDTQYF. The DNA for the CDR3 is TGTGCCAGTACGAGGGGCCAGAGCACAGATACGCAGTATTTT.

This clonotype ranks as medium-sized (0.01 to 0.1%). This chain uses TRBV12-3 or TRBV12-4 with TRBJ2-3; TRBD1 matches 11 bases. The CDR3 is 16 amino acids. V gave up 5 bases and J gave up 0 bases; unmatched junction bases: 4. CDR3 residues: CASSRGQGASTDTQYF. The CDR3 bases are TGTGCCAGCAGTCGCGGACAGGGGGCTAGCACAGATACGCAGTATTTT.

The table lists this clonotype with many counts. This chain uses TRBV5-5 with TRBJ2-2; a weak D match, TRBD2 (5 bases). Per the germline V gene, CDR1 is SGHKS and CDR2 is YYEKEE (reference sequence). The ends were cut back, 0 bases at V and 2 bases at J, with 8 bases in the middle. This CDR3 is 15 amino acids long. In DNA form, the CDR3 reads TGTGCCAGCAGCTTGGTTACGGGAAACACCGGGGAGCTGTTTTTT. This translates into CASSLVTGNTGELFF.

This clonotype was seen repeatedly, ten times or more. This chain connects TRBV30 to TRBJ1-1; D gene ambiguous. The CDR3 length is 11 residues. The germline gives CDR1 GTSNPN, CDR2 SVGIG (reference sequence). Trimming took 6 bases from V and 3 from J, leaving 8 bases between them. The CDR3 loop reads CACKGYTEAFF. Here the CDR3 DNA reads TGTGCCTGCAAGGGTTACACTGAAGCTTTCTTT. The complete variable domain, with remaining parts taken from reference TRBV30 and TRBJ1-1, reads SQTIHQWPATLVQPVGSPLSLECTVEGTSNPNLYWYRQAAGRGLQLLFYSVGIGQISSEVPQNLSASRPQDRQFILSSKKLLLSDSGFYLCACKGYTEAFFGQGTRLTVV.

V gene TRBV7-3 combines with J gene TRBJ2-2; 9 bases match TRBD2. The V segment lost 5 bases and the J segment 6 bases; nucleotides outside the gene matches: 4. The CDR3 consists of 14 residues. Germline CDR1 and CDR2: SGHTA and FQGTGA. CDR3 DNA: TGTGCCAGCAGCGGACTAGCGCCCGCCGGGGAGCTGTTTTTT. Its translation: CASSGLAPAGELFF.

With regard to this clonotype: This may be a read error, as it is one base from a much larger clone. V usage is TRBV6-5 and J usage is TRBJ1-1, with 8 bases aligning to TRBD1. The germline CDR1 and CDR2 sequences are MNHEY and SVGAGI. This CDR3 has 13 residues. CDR3 sequence (DNA): TGTGCCAGCAGTTACCGGACAGGGTTTGAAGCTTCCTTT. It translates to CASSYRTGFEASF.

This chain links TRBV20-1 with TRBJ2-2, with D uncertain. Deletions cut 3 bases from V and 2 bases from J, with 13 bases between. This CDR3 spans 15 amino acids. The germline gives CDR1 DFQATT, CDR2 SNEGSKA (reference sequence). This CDR3 is CSASTSHLNTGELFF. Written as DNA, the CDR3 is TGCAGTGCTAGTACGTCACACTTAAACACCGGGGAGCTGTTTTTT.

This clonotype showed up many times. The gene calls are TRBV28 and TRBJ2-7; D gene unclear. V was clipped by 4 bases and J by 2 bases, with 12 bases between them. CDR1 and CDR2 (germline): MDHEN, SYDVKM. The CDR3 length is 14 residues. For the CDR3, the DNA is TGTGCCAGCAGTTCCCTGGGCGTAGCCTACGAGCAGTACTTC. It is translated as CASSSLGVAYEQYF.

The V and J genes are TRBV27 and TRBJ2-7; D unclear. Germline CDR1 and CDR2: MNHEY and SMNVEV (reference sequence). Trimming removed 0 bases from V and 1 base from J, with 7 bases in between. There are 14 residues in the CDR3. The CDR3 DNA reads as TGTGCCAGCAGTTTATCACTTCGATCCTACGAGCAGTACTTC. Translated, it gives CASSLSLRSYEQYF.